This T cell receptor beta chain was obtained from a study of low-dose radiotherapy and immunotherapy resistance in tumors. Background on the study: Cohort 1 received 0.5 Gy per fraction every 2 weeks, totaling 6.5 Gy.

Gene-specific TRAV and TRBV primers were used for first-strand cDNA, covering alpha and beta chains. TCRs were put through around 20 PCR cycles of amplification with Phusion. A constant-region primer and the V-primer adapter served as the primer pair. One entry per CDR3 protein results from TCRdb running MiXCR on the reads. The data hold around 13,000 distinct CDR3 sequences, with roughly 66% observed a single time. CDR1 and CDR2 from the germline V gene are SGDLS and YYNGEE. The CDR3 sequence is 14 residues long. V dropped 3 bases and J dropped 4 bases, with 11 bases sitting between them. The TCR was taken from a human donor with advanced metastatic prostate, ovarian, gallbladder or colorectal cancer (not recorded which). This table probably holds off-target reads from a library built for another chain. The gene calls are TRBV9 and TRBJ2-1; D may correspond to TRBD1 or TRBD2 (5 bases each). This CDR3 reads CASSEGTGYNEQFF. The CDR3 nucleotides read TGTGCCAGCAGCGAAGGGACGGGTTACAATGAGCAGTTCTTC.